This T cell receptor beta chain comes out of a study of blood T cell repertoires in COVID-19 (dated by TCRdb to 2020 to 2022). Regarding the research as a whole: The collaborator samples originated in the United States, Italy and Spain and spanned the acute and convalescent phases of COVID-19. Samples came from the ongoing ImmuneRACE study (first 160 participants) plus 1,254 subjects from 6 global collaborators. Nearly every sample came with metadata listing a de-identified subject ID, COVID-19 status, age in years and sex. Subjects who had been exposed to COVID-19, were actively infected with it, or had recovered from it provided the deeply sampled blood TCRbeta repertoires that made up the dataset. A freely available public database, intended as a resource for researchers studying the immune response to SARS-CoV-2, is where the repertoires were released. The material from the prospective study consisted of cDNA or gDNA derived from T cells, B-cell-depleted T cells, or PBMCs. HLA class I and class II types, where available, came from metadata supplied by the sample provider rather than from assay-based typing.

Participants in the prospective study were aged roughly 18 to 89 years, lived in about two dozen United States geographic areas, and enrolled through a virtual design. To assign participants to cohorts, the prospective study relied on clinical history that participants themselves reported in a screening survey and a study questionnaire. ImmuneRACE Cohort 3 recovered participants were defined by two consecutive negative NP/OP PCR tests, healthcare professional clearance, or symptom resolution. Mobile phlebotomists in the prospective study collected whole blood, serum and a nasopharyngeal or oropharyngeal swab from every participant. Over an approximately two-month period, participants in the prospective study had the option of providing additional blood draws and questionnaires. Prospective study blood samples were shipped either frozen or at room temperature before DNA extraction. The immunoSEQ Assay, a bias-controlled multiplex PCR, was used to amplify TCRbeta CDR3 regions from genomic DNA. As for the authors' bioinformatics: The number of nucleated cells in each sample was estimated from the amplification of reference gene primers within the assay. Sequence reads were collapsed and filtered to measure the absolute abundance of every unique TCRbeta CDR3 rearrangement. Productive Simpson clonality was computed per sample as the square root of Simpson's diversity index over productive rearrangements. This is the immuneACCESS table as TCRdb keeps it, with only in-frame sequences that have V and J called. A part of the clones is gone; compared with another copy, unresolved V genes explain less than half, and the rest is unexplained. V, J and clone size are taken as reported in that table, and D and trimming were inferred from the DNA itself. The table for this sample lists 200,000 to 250,000 clones; approximately 84% of them were counted only once. In total, the top ten clones hold 15% of the sample.

Points on this clone: The target of this receptor is not known. Base quality data are lacking; no much larger clone is found one base away.

The CDR3 spans 18 residues, from the cysteine through the phenylalanine. Of the read, only the CDR3 DNA is kept; its 54 bases are in frame from base 1. V gives up 0 bases and J gives up 4 bases, and the segment between their germline ends measures 22 bases. Sequences SGHRS (CDR1) and YFSETQ (CDR2) are obtained from the germline V gene. What the research found in general, with its limitations: Clinical and demographic metadata were provided uncurated, with the amount varying by source and participant.

The sequence joins TRBV5-1 to TRBJ1-2, with the identity of the D gene unclear. The TCR sequence derives from a man aged 35 to 55 who had recovered from COVID-19. The sequencing sample was made of PBMCs or T cells enriched from blood (not recorded which). The DNA is as follows: TGCGCCAGCAGCTTGGCACGAGGGCTGCTCCCCCTGTCCTATGGCTACACCTTC. This gives the protein CASSLARGLLPLSYGYTF.